This T cell receptor beta chain came from a study of shared T cell receptors in the human thymus. CDR3 length: 16 amino acids. The J segment lost 3 bases and the V segment lost 6 bases, leaving 11 bases of the junction unmatched. In germline, CDR1 is SGHNT, CDR2 YENEEA. Produced via immunoSEQ multiplex PCR; TCRdb's table is partial and in-frame only. Of some 700,000 clones detected, roughly 90% appear once; the ten largest clones hold over 0.008%. This sample also appeared in a second study, on human thymus T cells. From that paper: Thymus tissue was removed during corrective cardiac surgery.

Material: thymocytes. The chain employs TRBV11-3 and TRBJ2-5; 9 bases are a match to TRBD2. The clonotype comes from a boy under two years old with a congenital heart defect. The chain's CDR3 is CASSSSGSSGEETQYF. CDR3 in DNA: TGTGCCAGCAGTAGTAGTGGGTCTAGCGGGGAAGAGACCCAGTACTTC.